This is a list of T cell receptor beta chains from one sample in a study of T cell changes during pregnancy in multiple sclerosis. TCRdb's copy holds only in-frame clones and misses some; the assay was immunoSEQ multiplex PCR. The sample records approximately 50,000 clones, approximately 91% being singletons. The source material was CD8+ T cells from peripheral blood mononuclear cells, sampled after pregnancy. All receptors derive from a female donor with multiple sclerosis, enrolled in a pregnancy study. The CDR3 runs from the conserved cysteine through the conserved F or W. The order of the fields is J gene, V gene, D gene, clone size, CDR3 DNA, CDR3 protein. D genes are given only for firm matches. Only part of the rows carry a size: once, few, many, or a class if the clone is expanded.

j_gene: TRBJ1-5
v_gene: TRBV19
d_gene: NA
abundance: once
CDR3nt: TGTGCCAGTAGGTCAGGGTTTCAGCCCCAGCATTTT
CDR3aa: CASRSGFQPQHF

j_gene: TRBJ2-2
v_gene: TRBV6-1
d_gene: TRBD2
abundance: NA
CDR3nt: TGTGCCAGCAAGGCCAGCGGGGGGGACGCCGGGGAGCTGTTTTTT
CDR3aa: CASKASGGDAGELFF

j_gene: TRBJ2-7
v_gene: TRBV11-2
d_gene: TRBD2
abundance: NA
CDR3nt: TGTGCCAGCAGCTTGGGAGCGGGGGGGCTGTACGAGCAGTACTTC
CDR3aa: CASSLGAGGLYEQYF

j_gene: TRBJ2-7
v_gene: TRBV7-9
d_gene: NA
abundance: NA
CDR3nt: TGTGCCAGCAGTAGAGAGGCGTCCTACGAGCAGTACTTC
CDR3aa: CASSREASYEQYF

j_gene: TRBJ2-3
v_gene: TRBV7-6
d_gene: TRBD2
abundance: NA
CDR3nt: TGTGCCAGCAGCTTTCCAGATGGTAGCGGGGGGGCAGGGACGCAGTATTTT
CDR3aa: CASSFPDGSGGAGTQYF

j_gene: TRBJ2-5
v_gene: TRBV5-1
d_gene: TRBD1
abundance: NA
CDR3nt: TGCGCCAGCAGCTTGGAGGGGGCGTGGGAGACCCAGTACTTC
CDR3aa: CASSLEGAWETQYF

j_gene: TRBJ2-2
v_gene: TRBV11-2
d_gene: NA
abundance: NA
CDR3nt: TGTGCCAGCACGGGGGTTACCGGGGAGCTGTTTTTT
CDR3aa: CASTGVTGELFF

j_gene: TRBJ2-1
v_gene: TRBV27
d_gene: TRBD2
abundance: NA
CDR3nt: TGTGCCAGCACCTCGGGGGGGGAGGGGTGGAATGAGCAGTTCTTC
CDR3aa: CASTSGGEGWNEQFF

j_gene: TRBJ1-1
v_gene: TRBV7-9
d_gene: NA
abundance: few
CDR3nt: TGTGCCAGCATACAGGGTGCGGACACTGAAGCTTTCTTT
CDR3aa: CASIQGADTEAFF

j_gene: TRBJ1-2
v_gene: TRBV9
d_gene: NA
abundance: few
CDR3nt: TGTGCCAGCAGCTCGGGGGGACAACTCGGCTACACCTTC
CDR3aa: CASSSGGQLGYTF

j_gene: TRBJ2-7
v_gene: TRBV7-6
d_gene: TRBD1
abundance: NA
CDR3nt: TGTGCCAGCAGCTCGATACAGGGGGCGATTACCTACGAGCAGTACTTC
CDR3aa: CASSSIQGAITYEQYF

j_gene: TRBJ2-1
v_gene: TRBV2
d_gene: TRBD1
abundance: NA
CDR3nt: TGTGCCAGCAGTGAAGGCACAGGGGCCTACAATGAGCAGTTCTTC
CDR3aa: CASSEGTGAYNEQFF

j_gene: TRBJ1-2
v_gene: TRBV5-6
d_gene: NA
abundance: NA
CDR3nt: TGTGCCAGCAGCCCAGGGTCGGCTGGCTACACCTTC
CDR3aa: CASSPGSAGYTF

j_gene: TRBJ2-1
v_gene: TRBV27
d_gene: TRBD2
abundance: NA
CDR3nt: TGTGCCAGCAGTTTAGGCCTCGGGAGCGGGGGATACAATGAGCAGTTCTTC
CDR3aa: CASSLGLGSGGYNEQFF

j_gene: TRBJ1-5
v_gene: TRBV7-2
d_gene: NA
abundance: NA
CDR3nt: TGTGCCAGCAGCCTAAGCGATGGAGGCGTCAATCAGCCCCAGCATTTT
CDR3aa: CASSLSDGGVNQPQHF

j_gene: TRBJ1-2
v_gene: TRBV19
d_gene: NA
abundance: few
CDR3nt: TGTGCCAGTAGCCCAGGGGACCGCTACACCTTC
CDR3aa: CASSPGDRYTF

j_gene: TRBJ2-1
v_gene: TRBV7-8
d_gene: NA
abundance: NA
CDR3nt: TGTGCCAGCAGCTTAGGACTGCACAATGAGCAGTTCTTC
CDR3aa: CASSLGLHNEQFF

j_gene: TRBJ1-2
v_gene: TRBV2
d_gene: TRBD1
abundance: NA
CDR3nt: TGTGCCAGCAGTGAATTGGACAGGGGGTTTCATGGCTACACCTTC
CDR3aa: CASSELDRGFHGYTF